The 29 T cell receptor beta chains in this list originate from one sample, sequenced in a study of shared T cell receptors in the human thymus (TCRdb year 2021). Receptors were amplified or captured by the immunoSEQ multiplex PCR assay. TCRdb mirrors the immuneACCESS table, restricted to in-frame sequences. Some clones are absent from its copies; in checked studies, under half trace to an unresolved V gene, and the reason for the others is unknown. The sample table holds approximately 490,000 clones, of which approximately 80% were seen once. Roughly 0.013% of the sample lies in the top ten. The same data also contributed to another study, on human thymus T cells.

Specimen: thymocytes. These TCRs come from a boy younger than two with a congenital heart defect. Donor details come from another sample of the same person, matched by shared clones.

This clone was observed a handful of times. The V gene is TRBV9, the J gene TRBJ2-7; TRBD2 aligns across 8 bases. Germline V lookup: CDR1 SGDLS, CDR2 YYNGEE. V was clipped by 0 bases and J by 2 bases; unmatched bases: 13. This CDR3 region has 18 residues. Here the CDR3 reads CASSVAGGERERPYEQYF. CDR3 nucleotides: TGTGCCAGCAGCGTAGCGGGGGGGGAGCGGGAGCGACCCTACGAGCAGTACTTC. Full variable domain (outside the CDR3, taken from reference TRBV9 and TRBJ2-7): DSGVTQTPKHLITATGQRVTLRCSPRSGDLSVYWYQQSLDQGLQFLIQYYNGEERAKGNILERFSAQQFPDLHSELNLSSLELGDSALYFCASSVAGGERERPYEQYFGPGTRLTVT.

The genes are TRBV4-3 and TRBJ1-4, with 10 bases that match TRBD1. This CDR3 region has 15 residues. V lost 2 bases to trimming and J lost 7 bases; unmatched junction nucleotides: 4. Germline V lookup: CDR1 LGHNA, CDR2 YSLEER. CDR3 sequence (DNA): TGCGCCAGCAGCCAACCGGGACAGGGGTTTGAAAAACTGTTTTTT. It translates to CASSQPGQGFEKLFF.

This clone came up a few times. V usage is TRBV7-2 and J usage is TRBJ2-5; D is ambiguous. V was cut by 1 base and J by 5 bases, with 20 bases left in between. The germline V gene encodes CDR1 SGHTA and CDR2 FQGNSA. The CDR3 is 17 residues long. The CDR3 is CASSLGGPRIDWETQYF. The CDR3 DNA follows: TGTGCCAGCAGCTTAGGAGGTCCTAGAATTGACTGGGAGACCCAGTACTTC. The entire variable domain, with the rest obtained from reference TRBV7-2 and TRBJ2-5, is as follows: GAGVSQSPSNKVTEKGKDVELRCDPISGHTALYWYRQSLGQGLEFLIYFQGNSAPDKSGLPSDRFSAERTGGSVSTLTIQRTQQEDSAVYLCASSLGGPRIDWETQYFGPGTRLLVL.

The CDR3 coding sequence is TGTGCCAGCAGTTCTCGGACTAGCGGGAGATCCTACGAGCAGTACTTC. Amino acid sequence: CASSSRTSGRSYEQYF. The J gene is TRBJ2-7, the V gene TRBV7-2; 13 bases are a match to TRBD2. Trimming at V came to 6 bases and at J to 1 base, leaving 6 bases not matched to a gene. Germline V gene sequence: CDR1 SGHTA, CDR2 FQGNSA. The CDR3 is made up of 16 amino acids.

The chain uses TRBV5-8 and TRBJ1-5; TRBD1 is a possible D gene (5 bases). Germline V gives CDR1 SGHTS, CDR2 YDEGEE. The CDR3 covers 15 residues. V was clipped by 2 bases and J by 7 bases, with 16 bases between them. This chain's CDR3 is CASSFLMGGKQPQHF. DNA of the CDR3: TGTGCCAGCAGCTTTTTAATGGGGGGTAAGCAGCCCCAGCATTTT.

The V call is TRBV6-6, the J call TRBJ2-1, with 10 nucleotides matching TRBD2. V was pared by 6 bases and J by 8 bases, with 13 bases of the junction left unmatched. The CDR3 has 16 amino acids. Germline loops: CDR1 MNHNY, CDR2 SVGAGI (reference sequence). CDR3 in DNA: TGTGCCAGCAGAAACCTCCAGCGGGAGGGCCTATATGAGCAGTTCTTC. Amino acid sequence: CASRNLQREGLYEQFF.

This clone was found once. This chain uses TRBV4-1 with TRBJ2-1, with 7 bases identical to TRBD2. Germline trimming cut 1 base from V and 8 bases from J; bases unmatched to any gene: 2. In germline, CDR1 is MGHRA, CDR2 YSYEKL. This CDR3 spans 13 amino acids. The CDR3 bases are TGCGCCAGCAGCCAAGCGGGGAGGGATGAGCAGTTCTTC. Encoded protein: CASSQAGRDEQFF.

The chain uses TRBV28 and TRBJ1-4, with 11 bases identical to TRBD1. The germline V gene encodes CDR1 MDHEN and CDR2 SYDVKM. The CDR3 length is 16 residues. J was trimmed by 8 bases and V by 5 bases; bases with no gene match: 10. CDR3 bases: TGTGCCAGCAGTCCTCAAGGGGACAGGGGGAAGGAAAAACTGTTTTTT. This translates into CASSPQGDRGKEKLFF.

This clone occurred a few times. This chain joins TRBV11-3 and TRBJ2-1; unclear D gene. Trimming removed 1 base from V and 0 bases from J, with 13 bases in between. This CDR3 has 17 residues. CDR1 is SGHNT and CDR2 is YENEEA in the germline V gene. Here the CDR3 reads CASSLARVLSSYNEQFF. The CDR3 DNA follows: TGTGCCAGCAGCTTAGCCCGCGTTTTGAGCTCCTACAATGAGCAGTTCTTC.

This chain connects TRBV6-4 to TRBJ2-7; a possible D gene is TRBD2 (5 bases). Germline CDR1 is MRHNA and CDR2 is SNTAGT. The CDR3 sequence is 14 residues long. V lost 6 bases and J 0 bases, leaving 12 bases between the germline ends. CDR3 amino acids: CASRAGLTSYEQYF. CDR3 sequence (DNA): TGTGCCAGCAGGGCCGGACTGACCTCCTACGAGCAGTACTTC.

This chain joins TRBV28 and TRBJ2-7; the D gene is possibly TRBD2 (6 bases). The CDR3 is 18 residues long. V gave up 7 bases and J gave up 0 bases, with 25 bases separating them. The germline V gene encodes CDR1 MDHEN and CDR2 SYDVKM. The DNA for the CDR3 is TGTGCCAGCACCCCTGGGGGGAGGACACTTTTGAGCTCCTACGAGCAGTACTTC. This encodes CASTPGGRTLLSSYEQYF. The complete variable domain, with remaining parts taken from reference TRBV28 and TRBJ2-7, reads DVKVTQSSRYLVKRTGEKVFLECVQDMDHENMFWYRQDPGLGLRLIYFSYDVKMKEKGDIPEGYSVSREKKERFSLILESASTNQTSMYLCASTPGGRTLLSSYEQYFGPGTRLTVT.

This chain links TRBV4-1 with TRBJ2-1; 16 positions agree with TRBD2. Trimming removed 3 bases from V and 6 bases from J; junction bases left unmatched: 14. The CDR3 is 20 amino acids. Germline V lookup: CDR1 MGHRA, CDR2 YSYEKL. As DNA, the CDR3 is TGCGCCAGCAGCCAGTTTCCCACCGGGACTAGCGGGAGGGACAGCAATGAGCAGTTCTTC. It specifies CASSQFPTGTSGRDSNEQFF.

The J gene is TRBJ2-7, the V gene TRBV28; 7 bases align to TRBD2. The CDR3 runs 18 residues. Looked up from germline, CDR1 is MDHEN and CDR2 is SYDVKM. Unmatched junction bases numbered 13, after V lost 2 bases and J lost 0 bases. CDR3 amino acids: CASSLNSLAGKSSYEQYF. The CDR3 bases are TGTGCCAGCAGTTTAAACTCTTTAGCGGGTAAGAGCTCCTACGAGCAGTACTTC.

The chain uses TRBV6-1 and TRBJ2-1, with TRBD2 matching 11 bases. Germline CDR1 reads MNHNS; CDR2 reads SASEGT. The CDR3 is made up of 16 amino acids. V was clipped by 4 bases and J by 7 bases; unmatched bases: 9. The CDR3 nucleotides are TGTGCCAGCAGTGGGGCGACTAGCGGGAAAGGAAATGAGCAGTTCTTC. Its translation: CASSGATSGKGNEQFF.

The chain has TRBV7-9 and TRBJ2-5, with D unclear. V dropped 5 bases and J dropped 5 bases, with 9 bases sitting between them. The CDR3 totals 12 residues. The germline V gene encodes CDR1 SEHNR and CDR2 FQNEAQ (reference sequence). Here the CDR3 reads CASSRLWETQYF. CDR3 nucleotides: TGTGCCAGCAGCCGACTTTGGGAGACCCAGTACTTC.

The sample holds a few counts of this clone. The chain couples TRBV19 to TRBJ2-5; tentatively, D is TRBD2 (6 bases). V lost 3 bases, J lost 4 bases, and 18 bases lay in between. The CDR3 is 16 residues long. Germline CDR1 LNHDA, CDR2 SQIVND (reference sequence). CDR3 loop: CASSIGFGGKGETQYF. The DNA of the CDR3 is TGTGCCAGTAGTATTGGGTTCGGCGGGAAAGGAGAGACCCAGTACTTC.

The genes are TRBV13 and TRBJ2-3; D is unresolved. V shed 3 bases and J shed 2 bases, with 12 bases lying between them. In germline, CDR1 is PRHDT, CDR2 FYEKMQ (reference sequence). The CDR3 is made up of 15 amino acids. CDR3 nucleotides: TGTGCCAGCAGCTTTACACAAACCCCCACAGATACGCAGTATTTT. Amino acids: CASSFTQTPTDTQYF.

This rearrangement joins TRBV5-4 to TRBJ1-2; D is perhaps TRBD1 (5 bases). There are 15 residues in the CDR3. Trimming cost V 1 base and J 1 base, with 11 bases left between them. Germline V gives CDR1 SGHNT, CDR2 YYREEE (reference sequence). Here the CDR3 DNA reads TGTGCCAGCAGCTTGTACGTCAGGGATAACTATGGCTACACCTTC. Translated, it gives CASSLYVRDNYGYTF.

V usage is TRBV9 and J usage is TRBJ1-1; the D is unclear. Trimming pared 2 bases from V and 4 bases from J, leaving 6 bases between. CDR1 is SGDLS, CDR2 YYNGEE, per germline. The CDR3 consists of 12 residues. The chain's CDR3 is CASSVQSTEAFF. The DNA of the CDR3 is TGTGCCAGCAGCGTCCAGTCCACTGAAGCTTTCTTT.

The rearrangement uses TRBV28 and TRBJ1-2; D remains unclear. The CDR3 has 16 amino acids. V dropped 6 bases and J dropped 8 bases, with 25 bases sitting between them. The germline gives CDR1 MDHEN, CDR2 SYDVKM. In nucleotides, the CDR3 is TGTGCCAGCAGCTTCGATTCCCCCACAGTAGGTCGGGGCTACACCTTC. This gives the protein CASSFDSPTVGRGYTF.

CDR3 in DNA: TGCAGCGTTGATAGGAGCAGGGAAGGGAATGAGCAGTTCTTC. It translates to CSVDRSREGNEQFF. The V call is TRBV29-1, the J call TRBJ2-1, with D perhaps matching TRBD1 (5 bases). Germline V gene data show CDR1 as SQVTM and CDR2 as ANQGSEA. The CDR3 length is 14 residues. Trimming removed 3 bases from V and 7 bases from J, with 16 bases in between.

The chain carries TRBV20-1 and TRBJ1-5; D call uncertain. The length of the CDR3 is 11 residues. The V end lost 0 bases, the J end lost 6 bases, and 3 bases lay between the germline ends. Germline V gene data show CDR1 as DFQATT and CDR2 as SNEGSKA (reference sequence). CDR3 sequence: CSARDRQPQHF. The CDR3, as DNA: TGCAGTGCTAGAGATCGTCAGCCCCAGCATTTT.

The chain uses TRBV18 and TRBJ2-5; D possibly corresponds to TRBD1 (6 bases). CDR1 and CDR2 from the germline V gene are KGHSH and LQKENI. The CDR3 totals 13 residues. Trimming removed 6 bases at V and 3 bases at J, with 11 bases between. CDR3 sequence (DNA): TGTGCCAGCTCCCACGACAGGAAAGAGACCCAGTACTTC. It specifies CASSHDRKETQYF.

J is TRBJ2-7 and V is TRBV5-4; 11 bases agree with TRBD1. V gave up 3 bases and J gave up 2 bases; unmatched junction bases: 4. The CDR3 has 15 residues. Germline assignment: CDR1 SGHNT and CDR2 YYREEE (reference sequence). CDR3 protein: CASSSGTGGPYEQYF. DNA of the CDR3: TGTGCCAGCAGCTCCGGGACAGGGGGGCCCTACGAGCAGTACTTC.

The chain uses TRBV27 and TRBJ2-3; TRBD2 matches 7 bases. Germline CDR1 and CDR2: MNHEY and SMNVEV (reference sequence). CDR3 length equals 17 residues. After removal of 5 bases from V and 0 bases from J, the junction contained 11 bases not matched to a gene. The CDR3 sequence: CASSPERSSGSTDTQYF. CDR3 in DNA: TGTGCCAGCAGTCCCGAAAGGAGTAGCGGGAGCACAGATACGCAGTATTTT.

The chain has TRBV6-5 and TRBJ2-7; 11 bases match TRBD2. In germline, CDR1 is MNHEY, CDR2 SVGAGI. This CDR3 spans 15 amino acids. The V segment lost 6 bases and the J segment 3 bases; nucleotides outside the gene matches: 7. CDR3 DNA: TGTGCCAGCAGAAGTAGCGGGAGGGCCGGCTACGAGCAGTACTTC. Translation: CASRSSGRAGYEQYF.

V is TRBV11-2 and J is TRBJ2-7, with a possible D match to TRBD1 (6 bases). V lost 6 bases and J 5 bases, leaving 17 bases between the germline ends. Looked up from germline, CDR1 is SGHAT and CDR2 is FQNNGV. CDR3 length: 14 amino acids. The CDR3 DNA reads TGTGCCAGCAGACACCCAGGGGCGTGGGACGAGCAGTACTTC. Translating it yields CASRHPGAWDEQYF.

The chain links TRBV29-1 to TRBJ2-5; 10 nucleotides line up with TRBD2. Germline CDR1 SQVTM, CDR2 ANQGSEA. V gave up 6 bases and J gave up 3 bases; unmatched junction bases: 7. There are 14 residues in the CDR3. The CDR3 spells CSVLAGVSKETQYF. The CDR3 region has the DNA TGCAGCGTGCTAGCGGGAGTGTCGAAAGAGACCCAGTACTTC.

The chain recombines TRBV4-3 with TRBJ1-1, with a tentative D call TRBD1 (6 bases). V shed 5 bases and J shed 4 bases, with 17 bases lying between them. This CDR3 has 15 amino acids. CDR1 is LGHNA, CDR2 YSLEER, per germline. CDR3 bases: TGCGCCAGCAGCGACCGGGCAGGGGTAAGCACTGAAGCTTTCTTT. Translated, it gives CASSDRAGVSTEAFF.